This T cell receptor beta chain was observed in a study of OX40 agonist ivuxolimab in advanced cancers. Study at large: Patients got intravenous ivuxolimab at 0.01 to 10 mg/kg every 2 weeks. Findings of the study overall: Clonal expansion among partial responders at 0.1-3.0 mg/kg ranked near the lowest.

As for this clone: What it binds is unknown.

The table came from immunoSEQ multiplex PCR; TCRdb's copy has only in-frame clones and leaves some out. The sample carries roughly 100,000 clones, 70% to 90% recorded once. CDR1 and CDR2 (germline): SGDLS, YYNGEE. The ends were cut back, 4 bases at V and 2 bases at J, with 12 bases in the middle. The CDR3 runs 14 residues. This TCR was sampled from an adult with an advanced solid tumor such as melanoma, head and neck, liver or kidney cancer. The chain has TRBV9 and TRBJ2-5; D assignment may be TRBD1 or TRBD2 (5 bases each). This sample comprised CD4+ or CD8+ T cells sorted from blood, obtained in a trial of the OX40 agonist ivuxolimab. CDR3 region: CASSLGTDQETQYF. The CDR3 DNA sequence: TGTGCCAGCAGCCTTGGGACGGATCAAGAGACCCAGTACTTC.